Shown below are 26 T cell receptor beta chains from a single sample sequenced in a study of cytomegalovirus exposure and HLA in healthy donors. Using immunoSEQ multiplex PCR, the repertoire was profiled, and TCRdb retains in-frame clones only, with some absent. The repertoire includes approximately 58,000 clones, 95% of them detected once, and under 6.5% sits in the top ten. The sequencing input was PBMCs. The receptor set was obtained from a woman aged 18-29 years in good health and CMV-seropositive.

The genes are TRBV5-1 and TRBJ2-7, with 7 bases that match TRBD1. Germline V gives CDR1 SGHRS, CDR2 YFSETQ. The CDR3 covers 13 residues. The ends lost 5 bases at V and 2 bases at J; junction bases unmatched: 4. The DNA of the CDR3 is TGCGCCAGCAGGACCGGGACAGCCTACGAGCAGTACTTC. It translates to CASRTGTAYEQYF.

As DNA, the CDR3 is TGTGCCAGCAGTGAAGACAGGGAAGGACAGCCCCAGCATTTT. Translating it yields CASSEDREGQPQHF. V gene TRBV2 combines with J gene TRBJ1-5; weak D call: TRBD1 (6 bases). Germline loops: CDR1 SNHLY, CDR2 FYNNEI. The CDR3 spans 14 residues. V gave up 1 base and J gave up 7 bases, with 11 bases separating them.

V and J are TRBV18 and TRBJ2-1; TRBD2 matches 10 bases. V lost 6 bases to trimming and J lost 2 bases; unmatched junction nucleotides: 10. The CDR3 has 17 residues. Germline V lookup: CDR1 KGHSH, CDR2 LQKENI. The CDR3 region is CASSYTSGVVTYNEQFF. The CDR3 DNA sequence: TGTGCCAGCTCTTATACTAGCGGGGTTGTCACCTACAATGAGCAGTTCTTC.

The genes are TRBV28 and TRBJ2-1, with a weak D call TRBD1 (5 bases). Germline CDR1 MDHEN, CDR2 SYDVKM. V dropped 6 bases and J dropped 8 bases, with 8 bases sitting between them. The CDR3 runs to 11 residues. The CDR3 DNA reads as TGTGCCAGCAGCTTACAGGATGAGCAGTTCTTC. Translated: CASSLQDEQFF.

The CDR3: CASTSASQAEQFF. CDR3 DNA: TGTGCCAGCACGTCAGCCTCTCAGGCTGAGCAGTTCTTC. This chain connects TRBV5-5 to TRBJ2-1; D is uncertain. With 6 bases removed from V and 9 bases from J, the gap between germline ends came to 16 bases. CDR1 is SGHKS and CDR2 is YYEKEE in the germline V gene (reference sequence). CDR3 size: 13 residues.

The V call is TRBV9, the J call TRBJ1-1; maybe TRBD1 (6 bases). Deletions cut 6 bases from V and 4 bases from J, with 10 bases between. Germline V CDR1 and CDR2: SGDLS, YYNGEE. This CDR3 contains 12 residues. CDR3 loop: CASTGVGTEAFF. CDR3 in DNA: TGTGCCAGCACAGGGGTGGGCACTGAAGCTTTCTTT.

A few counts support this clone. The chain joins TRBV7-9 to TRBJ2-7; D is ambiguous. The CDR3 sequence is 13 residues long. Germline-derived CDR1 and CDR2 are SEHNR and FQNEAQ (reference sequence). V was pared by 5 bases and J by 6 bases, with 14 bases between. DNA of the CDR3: TGTGCCAGCAGCCCCCTGGAGACGACCGAGCAGTACTTC. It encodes CASSPLETTEQYF.

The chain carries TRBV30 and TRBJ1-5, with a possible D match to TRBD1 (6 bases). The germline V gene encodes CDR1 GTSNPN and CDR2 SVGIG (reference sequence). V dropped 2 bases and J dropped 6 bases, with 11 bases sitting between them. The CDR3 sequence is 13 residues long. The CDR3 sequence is CAWSKGVGQPQHF. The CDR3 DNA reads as TGTGCCTGGAGTAAGGGGGTCGGTCAGCCCCAGCATTTT.

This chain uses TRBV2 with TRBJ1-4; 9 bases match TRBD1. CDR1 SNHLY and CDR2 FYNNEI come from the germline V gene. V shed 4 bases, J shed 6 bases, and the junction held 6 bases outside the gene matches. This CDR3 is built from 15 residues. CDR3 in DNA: TGTGCCAGCAGTGTATTTGGGACAGGGTATGAAAAACTGTTTTTT. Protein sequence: CASSVFGTGYEKLFF.

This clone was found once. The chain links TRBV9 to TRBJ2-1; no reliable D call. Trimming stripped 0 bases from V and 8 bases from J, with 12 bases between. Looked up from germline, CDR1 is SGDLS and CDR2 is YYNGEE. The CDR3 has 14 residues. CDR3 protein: CASSVGALKDEQFF. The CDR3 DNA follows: TGTGCCAGCAGCGTAGGGGCACTTAAGGATGAGCAGTTCTTC.

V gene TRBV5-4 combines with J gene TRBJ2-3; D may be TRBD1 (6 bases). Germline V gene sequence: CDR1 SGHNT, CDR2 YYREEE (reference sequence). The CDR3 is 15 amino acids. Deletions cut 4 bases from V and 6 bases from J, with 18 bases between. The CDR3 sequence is CASSQGTPATDTQYF. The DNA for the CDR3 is TGTGCCAGCAGCCAGGGGACACCTGCTACCGATACGCAGTATTTT. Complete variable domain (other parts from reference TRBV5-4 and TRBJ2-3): ETGVTQSPTHLIKTRGQQVTLRCSSQSGHNTVSWYQQALGQGPQFIFQYYREEENGRGNFPPRFSGLQFPNYSSELNVNALELDDSALYLCASSQGTPATDTQYFGPGTRLTVL.

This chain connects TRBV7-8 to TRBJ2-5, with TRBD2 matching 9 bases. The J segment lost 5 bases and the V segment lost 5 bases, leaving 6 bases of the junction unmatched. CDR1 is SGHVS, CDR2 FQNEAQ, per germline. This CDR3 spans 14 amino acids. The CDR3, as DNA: TGTGCCAGCAGCCCTCCCCTAGCGGGGGAGACCCAGTACTTC. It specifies CASSPPLAGETQYF.

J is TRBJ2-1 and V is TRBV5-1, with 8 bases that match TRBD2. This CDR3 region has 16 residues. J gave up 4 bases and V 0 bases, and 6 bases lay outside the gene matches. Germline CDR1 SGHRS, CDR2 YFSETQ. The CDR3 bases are TGCGCCAGCAGCTTGGATAGGACTAGCAGGTACAATGAGCAGTTCTTC. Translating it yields CASSLDRTSRYNEQFF.

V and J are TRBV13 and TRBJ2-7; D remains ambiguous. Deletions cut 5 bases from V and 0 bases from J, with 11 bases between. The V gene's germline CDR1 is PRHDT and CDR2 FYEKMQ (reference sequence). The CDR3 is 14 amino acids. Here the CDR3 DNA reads TGTGCCAGCAGCAAAGACACTTCCTCCTACGAGCAGTACTTC. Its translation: CASSKDTSSYEQYF.

For the CDR3, the DNA is TGCGCCAGCAGCTTGGCCCGGGGGACAGGGATCCCTGGGGCCAACGTCCTGACTTTC. Translating gives CASSLARGTGIPGANVLTF. This chain uses TRBV5-1 with TRBJ2-6; 9 nucleotides agree with TRBD1. Germline trimming cut 0 bases from V and 2 bases from J; bases unmatched to any gene: 9. Germline CDR1 and CDR2: SGHRS and YFSETQ. There are 19 residues in the CDR3.

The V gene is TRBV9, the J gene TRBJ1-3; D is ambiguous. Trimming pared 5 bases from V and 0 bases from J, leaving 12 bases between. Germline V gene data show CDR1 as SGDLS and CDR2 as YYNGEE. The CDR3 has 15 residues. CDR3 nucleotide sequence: TGTGCCAGCAGGGCCGGGAACTCCTCTGGAAACACCATATATTTT. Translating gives CASRAGNSSGNTIYF.

CDR3 DNA sequence: TGTGCCAGCAGGCCCAACACAGTGCCCGGCACTGAAGCTTTCTTT. It yields the protein CASRPNTVPGTEAFF. The chain carries TRBV6-1 and TRBJ1-1; no clear D gene. There are 15 residues in the CDR3. Germline CDR1 MNHNS, CDR2 SASEGT. V dropped 6 bases and J dropped 4 bases, with 18 bases sitting between them.

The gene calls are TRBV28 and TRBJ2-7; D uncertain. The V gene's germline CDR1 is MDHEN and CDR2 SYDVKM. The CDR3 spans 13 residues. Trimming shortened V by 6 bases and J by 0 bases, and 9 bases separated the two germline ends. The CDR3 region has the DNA TGTGCCAGCAGGGTGGCCAGCTCCTACGAGCAGTACTTC. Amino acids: CASRVASSYEQYF.

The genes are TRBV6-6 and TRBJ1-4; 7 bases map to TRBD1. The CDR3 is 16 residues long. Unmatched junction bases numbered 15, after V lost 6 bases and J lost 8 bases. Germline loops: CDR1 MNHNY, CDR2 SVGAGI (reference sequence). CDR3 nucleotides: TGTGCCAGCAGCCAAAGAAGACAGGGTGGAAGGGAAAAACTGTTTTTT. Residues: CASSQRRQGGREKLFF.

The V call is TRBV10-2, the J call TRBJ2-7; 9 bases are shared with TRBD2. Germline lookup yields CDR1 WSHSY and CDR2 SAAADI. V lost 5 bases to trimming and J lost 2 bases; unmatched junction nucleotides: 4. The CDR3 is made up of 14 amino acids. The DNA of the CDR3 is TGCGCCAGCAGTCGGACTAGCGTTCCCTACGAGCAGTACTTC. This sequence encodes CASSRTSVPYEQYF.

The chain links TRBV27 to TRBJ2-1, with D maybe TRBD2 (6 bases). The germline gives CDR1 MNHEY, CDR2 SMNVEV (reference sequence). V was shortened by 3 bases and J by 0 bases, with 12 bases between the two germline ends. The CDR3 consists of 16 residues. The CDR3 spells CASSFGLTSSYNEQFF. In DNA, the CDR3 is TGTGCCAGCAGTTTTGGACTAACAAGCTCCTACAATGAGCAGTTCTTC.

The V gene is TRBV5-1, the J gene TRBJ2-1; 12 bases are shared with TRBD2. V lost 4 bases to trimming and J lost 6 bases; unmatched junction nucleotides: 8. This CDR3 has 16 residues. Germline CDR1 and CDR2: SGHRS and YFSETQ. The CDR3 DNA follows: TGCGCCAGCAGCACGAACCCTAGCGGGAGGGCCAATGAGCAGTTCTTC. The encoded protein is CASSTNPSGRANEQFF.

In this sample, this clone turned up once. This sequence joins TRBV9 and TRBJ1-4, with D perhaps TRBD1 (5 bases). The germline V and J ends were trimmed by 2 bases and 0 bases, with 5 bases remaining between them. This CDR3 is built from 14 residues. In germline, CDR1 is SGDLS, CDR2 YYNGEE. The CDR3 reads CASSVTATNEKLFF. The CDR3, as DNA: TGTGCCAGCAGCGTGACAGCAACTAATGAAAAACTGTTTTTT.

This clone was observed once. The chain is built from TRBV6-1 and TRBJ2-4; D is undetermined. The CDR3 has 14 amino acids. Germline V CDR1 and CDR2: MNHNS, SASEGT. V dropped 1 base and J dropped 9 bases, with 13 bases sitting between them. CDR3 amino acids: CASSEGIGQAIQYF. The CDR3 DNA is TGTGCCAGCAGTGAAGGAATAGGCCAGGCCATTCAGTACTTC.

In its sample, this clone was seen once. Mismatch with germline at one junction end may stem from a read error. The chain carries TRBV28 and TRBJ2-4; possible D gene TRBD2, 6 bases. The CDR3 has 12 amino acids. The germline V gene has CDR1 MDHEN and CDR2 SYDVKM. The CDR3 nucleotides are TGTGCCAGCAGTTTAGGTGTGCGGGACCCCATCTTC. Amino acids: CASSLGVRDPIF.

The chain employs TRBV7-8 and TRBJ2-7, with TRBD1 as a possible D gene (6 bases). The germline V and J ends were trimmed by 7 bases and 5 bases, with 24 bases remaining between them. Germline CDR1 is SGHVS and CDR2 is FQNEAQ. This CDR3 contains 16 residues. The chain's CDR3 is CASTYARTALGHEQYF. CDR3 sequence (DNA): TGTGCCAGCACCTACGCCCGGACAGCCCTAGGCCACGAGCAGTACTTC. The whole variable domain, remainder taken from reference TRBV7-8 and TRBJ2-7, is GAGVSQSPRYKVAKRGQDVALRCDPISGHVSLFWYQQALGQGPEFLTYFQNEAQLDKSGLPSDRFFAERPEGSVSTLKIQRTQQEDSAVYLCASTYARTALGHEQYFGPGTRLTVT.